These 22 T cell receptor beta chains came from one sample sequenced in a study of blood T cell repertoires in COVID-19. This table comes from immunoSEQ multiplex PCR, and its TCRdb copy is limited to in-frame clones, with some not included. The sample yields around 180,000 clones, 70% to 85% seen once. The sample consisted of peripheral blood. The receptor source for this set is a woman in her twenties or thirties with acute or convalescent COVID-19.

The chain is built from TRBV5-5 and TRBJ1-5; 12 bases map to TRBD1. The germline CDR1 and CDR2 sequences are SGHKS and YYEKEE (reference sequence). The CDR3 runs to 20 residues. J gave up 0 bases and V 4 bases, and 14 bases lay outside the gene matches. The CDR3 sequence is CASSLLLGTGGVNSNQPQHF. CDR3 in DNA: TGTGCCAGCAGCCTATTGCTCGGGACAGGGGGCGTGAATAGCAATCAGCCCCAGCATTTT. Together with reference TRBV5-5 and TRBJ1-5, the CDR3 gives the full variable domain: DAGVTQSPTHLIKTRGQQVTLRCSPISGHKSVSWYQQVLGQGPQFIFQYYEKEERGRGNFPDRFSARQFPNYSSELNVNALLLGDSALYLCASSLLLGTGGVNSNQPQHFGDGTRLSIL.

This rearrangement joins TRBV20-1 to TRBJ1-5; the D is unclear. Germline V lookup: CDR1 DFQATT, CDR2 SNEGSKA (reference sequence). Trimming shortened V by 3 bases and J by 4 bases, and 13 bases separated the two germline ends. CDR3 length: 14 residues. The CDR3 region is CSASQVRENQPQHF. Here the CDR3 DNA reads TGCAGTGCTAGTCAGGTTCGGGAGAATCAGCCCCAGCATTTT.

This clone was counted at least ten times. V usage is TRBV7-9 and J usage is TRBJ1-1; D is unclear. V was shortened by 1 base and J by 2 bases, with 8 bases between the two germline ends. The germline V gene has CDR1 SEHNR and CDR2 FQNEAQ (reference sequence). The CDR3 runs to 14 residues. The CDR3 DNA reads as TGTGCCAGCAGCTTAGAAGACTCAAACACTGAAGCTTTCTTT. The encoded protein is CASSLEDSNTEAFF.

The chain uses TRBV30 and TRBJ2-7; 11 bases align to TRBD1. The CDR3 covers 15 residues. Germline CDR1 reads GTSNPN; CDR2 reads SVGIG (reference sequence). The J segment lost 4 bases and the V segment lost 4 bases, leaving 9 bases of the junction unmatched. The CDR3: CAWIGKGQGAYEQYF. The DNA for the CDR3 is TGTGCCTGGATTGGAAAAGGACAGGGGGCTTACGAGCAGTACTTC.

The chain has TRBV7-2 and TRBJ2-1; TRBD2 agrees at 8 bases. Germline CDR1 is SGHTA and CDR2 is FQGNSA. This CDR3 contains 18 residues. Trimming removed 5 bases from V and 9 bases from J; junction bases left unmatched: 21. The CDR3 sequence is CASSRMPSLAGINSEQFF. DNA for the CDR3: TGTGCCAGCAGCCGGATGCCATCGTTAGCGGGGATAAACAGTGAGCAGTTCTTC.

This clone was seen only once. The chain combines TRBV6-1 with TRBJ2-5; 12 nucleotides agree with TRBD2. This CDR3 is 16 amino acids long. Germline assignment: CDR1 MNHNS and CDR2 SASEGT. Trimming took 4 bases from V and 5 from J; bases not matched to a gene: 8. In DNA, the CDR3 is TGTGCCAGCAGTGTGACTAGCGGGGGCCCAGGGGAGACCCAGTACTTC. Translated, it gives CASSVTSGGPGETQYF.

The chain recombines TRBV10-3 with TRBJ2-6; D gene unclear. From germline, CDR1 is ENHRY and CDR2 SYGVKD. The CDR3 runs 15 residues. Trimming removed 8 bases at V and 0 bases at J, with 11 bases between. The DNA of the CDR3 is TGTGCCATCTCGCAGGCCGACTCTGGGGCCAACGTCCTGACTTTC. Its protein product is CAISQADSGANVLTF.

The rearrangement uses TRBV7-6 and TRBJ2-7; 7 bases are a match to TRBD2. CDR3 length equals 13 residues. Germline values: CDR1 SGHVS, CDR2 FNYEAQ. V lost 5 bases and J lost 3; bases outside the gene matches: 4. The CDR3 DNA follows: TGTGCCAGCAGCCCCCGGACTAGCTACGAGCAGTACTTC. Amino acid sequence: CASSPRTSYEQYF.

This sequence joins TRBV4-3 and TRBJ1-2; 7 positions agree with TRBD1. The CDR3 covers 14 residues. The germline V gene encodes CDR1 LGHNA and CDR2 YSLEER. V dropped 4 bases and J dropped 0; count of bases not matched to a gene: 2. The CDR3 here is CASSPTGTNYGYTF. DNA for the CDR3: TGCGCCAGCAGCCCGACAGGGACTAACTATGGCTACACCTTC.

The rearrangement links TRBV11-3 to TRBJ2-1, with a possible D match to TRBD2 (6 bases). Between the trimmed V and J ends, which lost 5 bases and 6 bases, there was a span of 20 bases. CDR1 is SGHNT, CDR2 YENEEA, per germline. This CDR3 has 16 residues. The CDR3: CASSPARGGPSNEQFF. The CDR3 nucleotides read TGTGCCAGCAGCCCAGCCCGGGGAGGACCGTCCAATGAGCAGTTCTTC.

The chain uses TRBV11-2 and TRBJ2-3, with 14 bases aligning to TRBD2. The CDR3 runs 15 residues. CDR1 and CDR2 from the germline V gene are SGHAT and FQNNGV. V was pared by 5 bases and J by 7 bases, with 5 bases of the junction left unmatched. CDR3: CASSRLAGGVNTQYF. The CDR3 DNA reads TGTGCCAGCAGCCGACTAGCGGGGGGGGTAAATACGCAGTATTTT.

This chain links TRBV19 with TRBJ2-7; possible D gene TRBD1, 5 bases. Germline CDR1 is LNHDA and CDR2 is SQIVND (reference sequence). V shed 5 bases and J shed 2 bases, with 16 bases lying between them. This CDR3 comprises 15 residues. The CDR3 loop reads CASSGLGLTPYEQYF. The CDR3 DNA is TGTGCCAGTAGTGGCCTGGGGCTCACCCCCTACGAGCAGTACTTC.

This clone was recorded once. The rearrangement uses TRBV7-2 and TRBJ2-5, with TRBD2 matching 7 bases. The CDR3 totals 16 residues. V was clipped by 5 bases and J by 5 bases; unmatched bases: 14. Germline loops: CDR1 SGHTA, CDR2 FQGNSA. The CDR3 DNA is TGTGCCAGCAGCGTTCTGCCCTTAGCGGGTACCGAGACCCAGTACTTC. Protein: CASSVLPLAGTETQYF.

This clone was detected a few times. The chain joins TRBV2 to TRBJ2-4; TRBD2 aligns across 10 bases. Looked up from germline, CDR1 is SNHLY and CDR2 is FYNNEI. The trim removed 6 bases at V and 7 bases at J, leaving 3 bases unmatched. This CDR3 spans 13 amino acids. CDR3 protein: CASSGTSANIQYF. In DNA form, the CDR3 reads TGTGCCAGCAGCGGGACTAGCGCGAACATTCAGTACTTC.

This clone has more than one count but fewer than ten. The CDR3 reads CASSQAGLADEQYF. For the CDR3, the DNA is TGTGCCAGCAGCCAAGCGGGACTAGCGGACGAGCAGTACTTC. The V gene is TRBV4-2, the J gene TRBJ2-7, with 11 positions matching TRBD2. Germline CDR1 LGHNA, CDR2 YNFKEQ. This CDR3 comprises 14 residues. Losses at the gene ends were 1 base for V and 5 bases for J; bases not matched to a gene: 1.

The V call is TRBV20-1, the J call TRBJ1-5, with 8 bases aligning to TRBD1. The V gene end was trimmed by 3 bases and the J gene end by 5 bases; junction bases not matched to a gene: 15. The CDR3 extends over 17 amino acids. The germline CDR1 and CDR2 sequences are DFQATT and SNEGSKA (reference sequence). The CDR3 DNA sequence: TGCAGTGCTAGTAGGCTACAGGGGGGGCTGACCCATCAGCCCCAGCATTTT. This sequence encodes CSASRLQGGLTHQPQHF.

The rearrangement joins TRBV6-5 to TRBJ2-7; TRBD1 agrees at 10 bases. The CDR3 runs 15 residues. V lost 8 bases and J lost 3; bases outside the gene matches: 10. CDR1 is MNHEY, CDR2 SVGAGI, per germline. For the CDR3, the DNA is TGTGCCAGCGGGAGGGACAGGGGAAACTTCTACGAGCAGTACTTC. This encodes CASGRDRGNFYEQYF.

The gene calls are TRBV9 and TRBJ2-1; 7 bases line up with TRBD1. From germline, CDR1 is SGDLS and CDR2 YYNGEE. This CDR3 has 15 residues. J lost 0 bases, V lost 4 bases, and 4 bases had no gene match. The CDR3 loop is CASSPRQGSYNEQFF. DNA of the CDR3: TGTGCCAGCAGCCCCCGACAGGGCTCCTACAATGAGCAGTTCTTC.

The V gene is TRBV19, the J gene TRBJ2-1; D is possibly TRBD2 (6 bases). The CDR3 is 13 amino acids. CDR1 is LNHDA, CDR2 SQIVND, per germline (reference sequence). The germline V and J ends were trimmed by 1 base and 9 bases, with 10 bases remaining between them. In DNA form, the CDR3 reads TGTGCCAGTAGTATAGGACTAGGCAGTGAGCAGTTCTTC. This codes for CASSIGLGSEQFF.

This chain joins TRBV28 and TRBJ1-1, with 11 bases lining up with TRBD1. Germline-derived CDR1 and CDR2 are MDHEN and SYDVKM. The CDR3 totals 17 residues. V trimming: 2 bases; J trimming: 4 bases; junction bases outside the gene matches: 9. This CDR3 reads CASSLRGTGGPVTEAFF. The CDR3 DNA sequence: TGTGCCAGCAGTTTAAGGGGGACAGGGGGTCCGGTCACTGAAGCTTTCTTT.

CDR3 in DNA: TGTGCCATCAGTGAGACCGACAGGGAAGGCTATGGCTACACCTTC. Translating gives CAISETDREGYGYTF. The chain employs TRBV10-3 and TRBJ1-2, with TRBD1 identical over 7 bases. This CDR3 spans 15 amino acids. The V gene end was trimmed by 2 bases and the J gene end by 4 bases; junction bases not matched to a gene: 7. In germline, CDR1 is ENHRY, CDR2 SYGVKD.

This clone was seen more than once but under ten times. CDR3 nucleotide sequence: TGTGCCAGCAGCCAAGTAGAGGGGGCGGCTTATTCACCCCTCCACTTT. As protein: CASSQVEGAAYSPLHF. The J gene is TRBJ1-6, the V gene TRBV4-2; 7 bases line up with TRBD1. The CDR3 sequence is 16 residues long. V lost 1 base, J lost 8 bases, and 8 bases stayed unmatched. Germline lookup yields CDR1 LGHNA and CDR2 YNFKEQ.